The 20 T cell receptor beta chains given below trace back to one sample, sequenced in a study of T cell clonotyping in hematopoietic cell transplantation. Repertoires were generated with immunoSEQ multiplex PCR, while TCRdb's copy carries only in-frame clones and drops some. The sample comprises about 15,000 clones, 75% to 90% of which are singletons, and roughly 4.3% rests with the top ten. Sequenced: peripheral blood mononuclear cells. The receptor set was obtained from a woman aged 40-49 years in good health. Some clones in this sample may be carry-over from other donors' samples.

This clone was observed a few times. The chain employs TRBV30 and TRBJ1-4; D not certain. The CDR3 covers 14 residues. Germline CDR1 reads GTSNPN; CDR2 reads SVGIG (reference sequence). Trimming took 2 bases from V and 0 from J, leaving 7 bases between them. CDR3 sequence reads: CAWSIRATNEKLFF. The CDR3 DNA reads as TGTGCCTGGAGTATCAGAGCAACTAATGAAAAACTGTTTTTT.

This clone was recorded once. The V gene is TRBV13, the J gene TRBJ2-3; D call uncertain. CDR1 and CDR2 from the germline V gene are PRHDT and FYEKMQ (reference sequence). This CDR3 is 17 amino acids long. Trimming shortened V by 3 bases and J by 2 bases, and 18 bases separated the two germline ends. CDR3 in amino acids: CASSFRTPGGYTDTQYF. DNA of the CDR3: TGTGCCAGCAGCTTTCGAACTCCGGGCGGTTACACAGATACGCAGTATTTT. The full variable domain, completed using reference TRBV13 and TRBJ2-3, is AAGVIQSPRHLIKEKRETATLKCYPIPRHDTVYWYQQGPGQDPQFLISFYEKMQSDKGSIPDRFSAQQFSDYHSELNMSSLELGDSALYFCASSFRTPGGYTDTQYFGPGTRLTVL.

The chain combines TRBV29-1 with TRBJ1-1; D not certain. The CDR3 extends over 12 amino acids. Germline lookup yields CDR1 SQVTM and CDR2 ANQGSEA. V was clipped by 7 bases and J by 5 bases, with 14 bases between them. The CDR3, as DNA: TGCAGCGCACGTCTGGTAGGGACTGAAGCTTTCTTT. Translated: CSARLVGTEAFF. The full variable domain, in which reference TRBV29-1 and TRBJ1-1 provide the parts outside the CDR3, is SAVISQKPSRDICQRGTSLTIQCQVDSQVTMMFWYRQQPGQSLTLIATANQGSEATYESGFVIDKFPISRPNLTFSTLTVSNMSPEDSSIYLCSARLVGTEAFFGQGTRLTVV.

The gene calls are TRBV7-8 and TRBJ2-5; 7 bases agree with TRBD2. The CDR3 totals 15 residues. Per germline, CDR1 SGHVS and CDR2 FQNEAQ. J lost 5 bases, V lost 5 bases, and 11 bases had no gene match. The CDR3 loop reads CASSTSGVSGETQYF. CDR3 DNA: TGTGCCAGCAGCACATCGGGAGTTAGCGGGGAGACCCAGTACTTC.

The V call is TRBV4-3, the J call TRBJ2-7; possibly TRBD2 for D (6 bases). The V end was cut by 0 bases, the J end by 3 bases, with 15 bases between. The CDR3 is 16 residues long. The V gene's germline CDR1 is LGHNA and CDR2 YSLEER. The CDR3 DNA reads as TGCGCCAGCAGCCAAGATATCGCGGGGAGAATCTACGAGCAGTACTTC. It yields the protein CASSQDIAGRIYEQYF.

On this clone itself: A read error may explain this, as a much larger clone is one base away. The chain joins TRBV5-6 to TRBJ2-2; D remains unclear. Germline V gene sequence: CDR1 SGHDT, CDR2 YYEEEE. Trimming removed 3 bases at V and 6 bases at J, with 6 bases between. The CDR3 is 12 residues long. CDR3: CASSWSPGELFF. CDR3 in DNA: TGTGCCAGCAGCTGGAGTCCCGGGGAGCTGTTTTTT.

The chain couples TRBV5-6 to TRBJ2-2; D is undetermined. V dropped 1 base and J dropped 4 bases, with 5 bases sitting between them. The CDR3 spans 13 residues. Germline values: CDR1 SGHDT, CDR2 YYEEEE. As DNA, the CDR3 is TGTGCCAGCAGCTTGCAATTCACCGGGGAGCTGTTTTTT. It translates to CASSLQFTGELFF. Looking up the rest from reference TRBV5-6 and TRBJ2-2 gives the full variable domain: DAGVTQSPTHLIKTRGQQVTLRCSPKSGHDTVSWYQQALGQGPQFIFQYYEEEERQRGNFPDRFSGHQFPNYSSELNVNALLLGDSALYLCASSLQFTGELFFGEGSRLTVL.

This chain uses TRBV11-3 with TRBJ1-2; tentative D call: TRBD1 (6 bases). V was cut by 3 bases and J by 4 bases, with 9 bases left in between. Germline CDR1 reads SGHNT; CDR2 reads YENEEA. CDR3 length: 13 amino acids. The CDR3 bases are TGTGCCAGCAGCTTCGGGGGGCTCTATGGCTACACCTTC. Amino acid sequence: CASSFGGLYGYTF.

The chain is built from TRBV7-8 and TRBJ2-5; 11 bases match TRBD2. The V gene end was trimmed by 3 bases and the J gene end by 2 bases; junction bases not matched to a gene: 5. The CDR3 sequence is 16 residues long. Germline values: CDR1 SGHVS, CDR2 FQNEAQ. For the CDR3, the DNA is TGTGCCAGCAGCTTGACCGGGACTAGCGGACAAGAGACCCAGTACTTC. Protein sequence: CASSLTGTSGQETQYF. Variable domain in full (rest from reference TRBV7-8 and TRBJ2-5): GAGVSQSPRYKVAKRGQDVALRCDPISGHVSLFWYQQALGQGPEFLTYFQNEAQLDKSGLPSDRFFAERPEGSVSTLKIQRTQQEDSAVYLCASSLTGTSGQETQYFGPGTRLLVL.

The chain uses TRBV7-2 and TRBJ2-7, with TRBD2 as a possible D gene (6 bases). The CDR3 sequence is 14 residues long. Between the trimmed V and J ends, which lost 3 bases and 6 bases, there was a span of 15 bases. Germline V gene lookup returns CDR1 SGHTA and CDR2 FQGNSA. The CDR3 here is CASSLRGSPGEQYF. CDR3 in DNA: TGTGCCAGCAGCTTGCGGGGTAGCCCTGGCGAGCAGTACTTC.

The rearrangement joins TRBV6-1 to TRBJ2-6, with D possibly TRBD1 on 6 matching bases. The CDR3 loop spans 15 amino acids. Germline V gene lookup returns CDR1 MNHNS and CDR2 SASEGT. The V gene lost 7 bases and the J gene lost 1 base, with 11 bases spanning the gap. CDR3 loop: CASTHTGSGANVLTF. Here the CDR3 DNA reads TGTGCCAGCACCCACACAGGGTCTGGGGCCAACGTCCTGACTTTC.

This chain uses TRBV28 with TRBJ1-4; D gene unclear. This CDR3 comprises 15 residues. Germline values: CDR1 MDHEN, CDR2 SYDVKM. Trimming removed 6 bases at V and 5 bases at J, with 16 bases between. In DNA, the CDR3 is TGTGCCAGCAGCCCCCCGCGAGGGTCAAATGAAAAACTGTTTTTT. The encoded protein is CASSPPRGSNEKLFF.

The chain joins TRBV7-6 to TRBJ2-7; no reliable D call. V was clipped by 0 bases and J by 0 bases, with 9 bases between them. This CDR3 region has 15 residues. The germline V gene has CDR1 SGHVS and CDR2 FNYEAQ. As DNA, the CDR3 is TGTGCCAGCAGCTTAGCTCCCAGAGGCTCCTACGAGCAGTACTTC. Its translation: CASSLAPRGSYEQYF.

The genes are TRBV7-2 and TRBJ2-7; D is undetermined. Trimming shortened V by 1 base and J by 0 bases, and 10 bases separated the two germline ends. The CDR3 length is 15 residues. The germline gives CDR1 SGHTA, CDR2 FQGNSA. CDR3 in amino acids: CASSLEVGSSYEQYF. CDR3 nucleotides: TGTGCCAGCAGCTTAGAAGTAGGCAGCTCCTACGAGCAGTACTTC.

The rearrangement joins TRBV11-2 to TRBJ2-7, with D tentatively TRBD1 (6 bases). CDR1 is SGHAT, CDR2 FQNNGV, per germline. The CDR3 covers 14 residues. The V and J ends lost 2 bases and 4 bases respectively, with 12 bases between them. CDR3 residues: CASSLLGQTYEQYF. The CDR3 DNA sequence: TGTGCCAGCAGCTTATTAGGACAGACTTACGAGCAGTACTTC.

The genes are TRBV14 and TRBJ1-1; 7 bases map to TRBD1. The trim removed 0 bases at V and 5 bases at J, leaving 18 bases unmatched. This CDR3 spans 19 amino acids. The V gene's germline CDR1 is SGHDN and CDR2 FVKESK. CDR3 sequence: CASSQDWGSGGFGWTEAFF. The CDR3 nucleotides are TGTGCCAGCAGCCAAGATTGGGGGTCAGGGGGGTTCGGCTGGACTGAAGCTTTCTTT. Using reference TRBV14 and TRBJ1-1 for the parts outside the CDR3, the full variable domain is EAGVTQFPSHSVIEKGQTVTLRCDPISGHDNLYWYRRVMGKEIKFLLHFVKESKQDESGMPNNRFLAERTGGTYSTLKVQPAELEDSGVYFCASSQDWGSGGFGWTEAFFGQGTRLTVV.

The chain combines TRBV4-3 with TRBJ2-6; the D gene is possibly TRBD2 (6 bases). V lost 0 bases to trimming and J lost 4 bases, with 13 bases between them. The germline CDR1 and CDR2 sequences are LGHNA and YSLEER. The CDR3 totals 17 residues. The CDR3 protein is CASSQEGGTGGANVLTF. CDR3 sequence (DNA): TGCGCCAGCAGCCAAGAAGGAGGGACTGGGGGGGCCAACGTCCTGACTTTC.

The chain couples TRBV27 to TRBJ2-5, with D possibly being TRBD2 (6 bases). V gave up 8 bases and J gave up 2 bases, with 15 bases separating them. CDR1 and CDR2 (germline): MNHEY, SMNVEV (reference sequence). This CDR3 region has 14 residues. CDR3 in amino acids: CASRGLGGQETQYF. CDR3 DNA: TGTGCCAGCCGAGGGCTGGGAGGTCAAGAGACCCAGTACTTC.

The V and J genes are TRBV7-2 and TRBJ2-5, with D unresolved. CDR3 length: 12 residues. V lost 5 bases, J lost 4 bases, and 8 bases lay in between. The V gene's germline CDR1 is SGHTA and CDR2 FQGNSA. This chain's CDR3 is CASSREVETQYF. The CDR3 DNA reads as TGTGCCAGCAGCAGGGAAGTAGAGACCCAGTACTTC.

The gene calls are TRBV29-1 and TRBJ2-3; 10 positions agree with TRBD1. Germline V gene data show CDR1 as SQVTM and CDR2 as ANQGSEA. V shed 3 bases, J shed 5 bases, and the junction held 11 bases outside the gene matches. The CDR3 runs to 16 residues. The CDR3 reads CSVDLLDRGWEDTQYF. The CDR3 coding sequence is TGCAGCGTTGACCTGCTGGACAGGGGGTGGGAAGATACGCAGTATTTT.